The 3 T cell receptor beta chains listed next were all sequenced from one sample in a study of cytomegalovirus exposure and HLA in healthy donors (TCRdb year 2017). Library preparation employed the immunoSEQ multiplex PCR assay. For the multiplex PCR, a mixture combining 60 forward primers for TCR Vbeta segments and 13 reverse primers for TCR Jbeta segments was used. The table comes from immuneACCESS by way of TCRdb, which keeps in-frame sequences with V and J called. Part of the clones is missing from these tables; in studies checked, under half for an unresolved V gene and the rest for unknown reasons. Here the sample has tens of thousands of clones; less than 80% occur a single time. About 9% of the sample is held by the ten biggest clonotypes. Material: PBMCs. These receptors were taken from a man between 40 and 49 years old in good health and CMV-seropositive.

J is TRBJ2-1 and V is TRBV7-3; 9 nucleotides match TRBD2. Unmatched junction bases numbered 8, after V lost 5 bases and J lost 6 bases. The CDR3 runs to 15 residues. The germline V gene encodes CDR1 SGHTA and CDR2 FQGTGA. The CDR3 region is CASSPSGGRANEQFF. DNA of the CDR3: TGTGCCAGCAGCCCCTCCGGCGGGAGGGCCAATGAGCAGTTCTTC.

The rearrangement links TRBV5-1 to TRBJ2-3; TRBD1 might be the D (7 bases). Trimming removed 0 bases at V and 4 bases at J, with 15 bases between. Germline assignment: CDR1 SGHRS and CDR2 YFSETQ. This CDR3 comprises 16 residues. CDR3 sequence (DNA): TGCGCCAGCAGCTTGGAAGGGGCAGGGGGGTCAGATACGCAGTATTTT. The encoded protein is CASSLEGAGGSDTQYF.

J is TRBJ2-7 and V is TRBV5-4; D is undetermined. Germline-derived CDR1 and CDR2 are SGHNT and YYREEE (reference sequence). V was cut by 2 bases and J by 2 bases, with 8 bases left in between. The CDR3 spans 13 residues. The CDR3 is CASSFPVPYEQYF. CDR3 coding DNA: TGTGCCAGCAGCTTCCCGGTTCCCTACGAGCAGTACTTC.